This T cell receptor beta chain is drawn from a study of OX40 agonist ivuxolimab in advanced cancers. Study-wide background: Patients took ivuxolimab, an agonistic anti-OX40 (CD134) antibody. A male proportion of about 84% was recorded, with mean age around 64 years and range roughly 23 to 79.

Profiling relied on immunoSEQ multiplex PCR, and the TCRdb table lists in-frame clones only, not all of them. The table records about 89,000 clones, about 88% of them present only once. This CDR3 region has 14 residues. In germline, CDR1 is SGDLS, CDR2 YYNGEE. Trimming removed 2 bases from V and 4 bases from J; junction bases left unmatched: 4. The V call is TRBV9, the J call TRBJ2-7; 9 bases are shared with TRBD1. The sequence was obtained from an adult with an advanced solid tumor such as melanoma, head and neck, liver or kidney cancer. The sample was CD4+ or CD8+ T cells sorted from blood, taken in a trial of the OX40 agonist ivuxolimab. This CDR3 reads CASSVETGGYEQYF. CDR3 DNA sequence: TGTGCCAGCAGCGTGGAGACAGGGGGTTACGAGCAGTACTTC.